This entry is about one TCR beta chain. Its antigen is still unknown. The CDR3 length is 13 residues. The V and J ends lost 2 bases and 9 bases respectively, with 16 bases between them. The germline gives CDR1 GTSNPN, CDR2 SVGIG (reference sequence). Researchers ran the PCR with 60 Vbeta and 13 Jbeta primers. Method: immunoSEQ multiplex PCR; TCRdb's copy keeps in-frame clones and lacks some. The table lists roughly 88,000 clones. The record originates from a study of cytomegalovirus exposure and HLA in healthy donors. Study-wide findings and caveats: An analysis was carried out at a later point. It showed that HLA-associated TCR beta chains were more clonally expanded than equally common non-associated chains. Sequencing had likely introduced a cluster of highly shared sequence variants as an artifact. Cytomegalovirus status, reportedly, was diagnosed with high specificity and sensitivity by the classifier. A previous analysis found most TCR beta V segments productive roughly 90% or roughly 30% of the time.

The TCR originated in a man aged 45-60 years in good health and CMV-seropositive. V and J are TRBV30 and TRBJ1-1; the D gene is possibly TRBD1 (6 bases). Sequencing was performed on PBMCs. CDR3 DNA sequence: TGTGCCTGGAGTCTCCGAGGGGGATTCAAAGCTTTCTTT. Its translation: CAWSLRGGFKAFF. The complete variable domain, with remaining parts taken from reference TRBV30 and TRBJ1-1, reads SQTIHQWPATLVQPVGSPLSLECTVEGTSNPNLYWYRQAAGRGLQLLFYSVGIGQISSEVPQNLSASRPQDRQFILSSKKLLLSDSGFYLCAWSLRGGFKAFFGQGTRLTVV.